The 32 T cell receptor beta chains below come from one sample, sequenced in a study of T cell repertoires in cytomegalovirus infection. These receptors' targets are unknown. TCRdb processed the reads anew with MiXCR; each CDR3 protein has one entry. This sample has 300,000 to 400,000 distinct CDR3 sequences; 25% to 30% occur once, and the top ten carry roughly 20%. Sequenced material: cultured PBMCs, taken from culture after CMV antigen stimulation. Source of these receptors: a human donor in good health (CMV status not recorded). Some clones in this sample may be carry-over from other donors' samples.

This clonotype was detected many times. The chain carries TRBV7-9 and TRBJ1-2; no firm D call. This CDR3 is 12 amino acids long. The V end lost 5 bases, the J end lost 7 bases, and 11 bases lay between the germline ends. Germline V gives CDR1 SEHNR, CDR2 FQNEAQ (reference sequence). The CDR3 region is CASSPPAGGYTF. CDR3 sequence (DNA): TGTGCCAGCAGCCCACCTGCGGGTGGCTACACCTTC.

This clonotype was seen a few times. V gene TRBV7-2 combines with J gene TRBJ2-1, with D maybe TRBD2 (6 bases). Trimming pared 3 bases from V and 2 bases from J, leaving 8 bases between. Looked up from germline, CDR1 is SGHTA and CDR2 is FQGNSA. This CDR3 comprises 14 residues. CDR3 region: CASSFPGAYNEQFF. The CDR3 bases are TGTGCCAGCAGCTTCCCGGGAGCCTACAATGAGCAGTTCTTC.

This clonotype was seen more than once but under ten times. The chain joins TRBV7-6 to TRBJ2-7, with D possibly being TRBD1 (6 bases). The CDR3 has 18 amino acids. Germline V gene sequence: CDR1 SGHVS, CDR2 FNYEAQ. The V gene lost 5 bases and the J gene lost 6 bases, with 29 bases spanning the gap. CDR3 nucleotides: TGTGCCAGCAGCCCCCCCCGGGACAACCCGATTCTTCCGACCGAGCAGTACTTC. Translating gives CASSPPRDNPILPTEQYF. The variable domain in full, with the rest retrieved from reference TRBV7-6 and TRBJ2-7, is GAGVSQSPRYKVTKRGQDVALRCDPISGHVSLYWYRQALGQGPEFLTYFNYEAQQDKSGLPNDRFSAERPEGSISTLTIQRTEQRDSAMYRCASSPPRDNPILPTEQYFGPGTRLTVT.

This chain connects TRBV28 to TRBJ1-4; 8 nucleotides agree with TRBD1. The V segment lost 4 bases and the J segment 5 bases; nucleotides outside the gene matches: 6. CDR1 is MDHEN, CDR2 SYDVKM, per germline. CDR3 size: 15 residues. CDR3 DNA: TGTGCCAGCAGTTCCCAGACAGGGGTCAATGAAAAACTGTTTTTT. Residues: CASSSQTGVNEKLFF.

This chain connects TRBV10-3 to TRBJ2-2; the match to TRBD2 covers 7 bases. CDR3 size: 16 residues. Germline lookup yields CDR1 ENHRY and CDR2 SYGVKD. J was trimmed by 1 base and V by 0 bases; bases with no gene match: 2. The CDR3 loop reads CAISESTSVNTGELFF. The DNA for the CDR3 is TGTGCCATCAGTGAGTCAACTAGCGTGAACACCGGGGAGCTGTTTTTT.

The gene calls are TRBV6-5 and TRBJ2-7, with D hard to call. V was trimmed by 10 bases and J by 7 bases, leaving 11 bases between them. CDR1 is MNHEY, CDR2 SVGAGI, per germline. The CDR3 loop spans 10 amino acids. CDR3 sequence: CATFDGEQYF. CDR3 nucleotides: TGTGCCACCTTCGATGGTGAGCAGTACTTC.

The chain uses TRBV7-7 and TRBJ2-3; D is perhaps TRBD2 (5 bases). The CDR3 loop spans 15 amino acids. Between the trimmed V and J ends, which lost 4 bases and 1 base, there was a span of 12 bases. Germline loops: CDR1 SSHAT, CDR2 FNYEAQ (reference sequence). CDR3 sequence (DNA): TGTGCCAGCAGCTCCCGCGCGGGCGGCACAGATACGCAGTATTTT. This sequence encodes CASSSRAGGTDTQYF.

This sequence joins TRBV6-1 and TRBJ2-1, with TRBD1 as a possible D gene (6 bases). CDR1 MNHNS and CDR2 SASEGT come from the germline V gene. The V end lost 0 bases, the J end lost 5 bases, and 14 bases lay between the germline ends. This CDR3 comprises 16 residues. CDR3 nucleotides: TGTGCCAGCAGTGAAGCGCCGGCAGGGGTGAACAATGAGCAGTTCTTC. Protein: CASSEAPAGVNNEQFF.

This clonotype was detected a few times. The CDR3, as DNA: TGTGCCAGCAGTCGGATGTCTAGCGGGAGGGGATTGATATACAATGAGCAGTTCTTC. As protein: CASSRMSSGRGLIYNEQFF. The chain links TRBV6-6 to TRBJ2-1; 12 bases fit TRBD2. CDR1 is MNHNY and CDR2 is SVGAGI in the germline V gene (reference sequence). The CDR3 extends over 19 amino acids. V gave up 5 bases and J gave up 4 bases; unmatched junction bases: 15.

This clonotype was counted ten times or more. The chain employs TRBV7-8 and TRBJ2-2; 10 nucleotides line up with TRBD2. Per germline, CDR1 SGHVS and CDR2 FQNEAQ. Germline trimming cut 4 bases from V and 5 bases from J; bases unmatched to any gene: 7. The CDR3 length is 16 residues. CDR3 residues: CASSSTTSGSTGELFF. The CDR3 nucleotides are TGTGCCAGCAGCTCAACGACTAGCGGGTCAACCGGGGAGCTGTTTTTT.

Comments on this clonotype: The germline gene is not matched at one end of the junction; a read error may be the cause. The V call is TRBV12-3 or TRBV12-4, the J call TRBJ2-1, with 12 nucleotides matching TRBD2. There are 16 residues in the CDR3. The CDR3 protein is CASSLAGGPTYNEQFF. The CDR3 bases are TGTGCCAGCAGTCTAGCGGGAGGGCCAACCTACAATGAGCAGTTCTTC.

This clonotype was picked up a small number of times. Its ends do not fully match the called genes, so a read error is possible. The chain is built from TRBV20-1 and TRBJ1-2; 10 nucleotides match TRBD1. The CDR3 contains 14 residues. Germline CDR1 and CDR2: DFQATT and SNEGSKA (reference sequence). The CDR3 here is CSARETGGHYGYTF. In nucleotides, the CDR3 is TGCAGTGCCAGAGAGACAGGGGGCCACTATGGCTACACCTTC.

This clonotype was picked up a small number of times. The chain recombines TRBV4-1 with TRBJ2-7, with 13 bases identical to TRBD2. The CDR3 contains 16 residues. With 5 bases clipped from V and 4 bases from J, the junction kept 8 bases outside the gene matches. In germline, CDR1 is MGHRA, CDR2 YSYEKL. CDR3 in DNA: TGCGCCAGCAGCTATGGGACTAGCGGGGCCTATTACGAGCAGTACTTC. It translates to CASSYGTSGAYYEQYF.

This clonotype was counted a few times. Germline is not matched at one junction end, which may reflect a read error. The chain combines TRBV7-2 with TRBJ1-1; D gene uncertain. CDR3 length: 14 amino acids. Germline V gives CDR1 SGHTA, CDR2 FQGNSA. The CDR3, as DNA: TGTGCCAGCAGCCCGCGACGGATGAATACTGAAGCTTTCTTT. Its translation is CASSPRRMNTEAFF. Using reference TRBV7-2 and TRBJ1-1 for the parts outside the CDR3, the full variable domain is GAGVSQSPSNKVTEKGKDVELRCDPISGHTALYWYRQSLGQGLEFLIYFQGNSAPDKSGLPSDRFSAERTGGSVSTLTIQRTQQEDSAVYLCASSPRRMNTEAFFGQGTRLTVV.

The sample holds a few counts of this clonotype. This rearrangement joins TRBV20-1 to TRBJ1-1; D possibly corresponds to TRBD1 (5 bases). The V end was cut by 6 bases, the J end by 1 base, with 12 bases between. The CDR3 totals 13 residues. Germline V gene lookup returns CDR1 DFQATT and CDR2 SNEGSKA (reference sequence). CDR3 residues: CSAEGHSNTEAFF. DNA for the CDR3: TGCAGTGCAGAAGGACACTCGAACACTGAAGCTTTCTTT.

A few counts support this clonotype. The J gene is TRBJ1-5, the V gene TRBV2, with D maybe TRBD1 (5 bases). The CDR3 runs 15 residues. V was clipped by 3 bases and J by 2 bases, with 11 bases between them. Germline CDR1 is SNHLY and CDR2 is FYNNEI. CDR3 coding DNA: TGTGCCAGCAGTGATCAACAGGTTGGCAATCAGCCCCAGCATTTT. Translation: CASSDQQVGNQPQHF.

The CDR3, as DNA: TGCAGTGCTAGATCGCCCGCGGGAGAGTACGAGCAGTACTTC. It codes for CSARSPAGEYEQYF. The chain is built from TRBV20-1 and TRBJ2-7, with 7 bases matching TRBD2. CDR3 length: 14 amino acids. The ends lost 2 bases at V and 4 bases at J; junction bases unmatched: 8. Looked up from germline, CDR1 is DFQATT and CDR2 is SNEGSKA (reference sequence).

The sample holds a few counts of this clonotype. The CDR3 is CASSHNQPQHF. The CDR3 DNA sequence: TGTGCCAGCAGCCATAATCAGCCCCAGCATTTT. V usage is TRBV7-2 and J usage is TRBJ1-5; no definite D call. V lost 5 bases to trimming and J lost 4 bases, with 3 bases between them. Per the germline V gene, CDR1 is SGHTA and CDR2 is FQGNSA. The CDR3 is made up of 11 amino acids.

The chain has TRBV20-1 and TRBJ1-1; TRBD1 matches 12 bases. This CDR3 is 16 amino acids long. Trimming took 5 bases from V and 4 from J; bases not matched to a gene: 11. Germline CDR1 reads DFQATT; CDR2 reads SNEGSKA (reference sequence). The CDR3 bases are TGCAGTGCTCCCCCCGGGGACAGGGGGCTGTTCACTGAAGCTTTCTTT. Its translation: CSAPPGDRGLFTEAFF.

CDR3 DNA: TGTGCCAGCAACCCGGTTGACAGATATAATGAAAAACTGTTTTTT. It specifies CASNPVDRYNEKLFF. The chain is built from TRBV6-1 and TRBJ1-4, with a tentative D call TRBD1 (5 bases). Trimming shortened V by 7 bases and J by 4 bases, and 16 bases separated the two germline ends. CDR1 is MNHNS and CDR2 is SASEGT in the germline V gene. The CDR3 extends over 15 amino acids.

In this sample, this clonotype turned up many times. This chain joins TRBV7-9 and TRBJ1-6; no definite D call. Germline values: CDR1 SEHNR, CDR2 FQNEAQ (reference sequence). The CDR3 runs to 15 residues. The V end was cut by 1 base, the J end by 9 bases, with 13 bases between. The CDR3 reads CASSLGSGRSSPLHF. In DNA, the CDR3 is TGTGCCAGCAGCTTAGGATCTGGGCGAAGTTCACCCCTCCACTTT. The full variable domain, with the rest looked up from reference TRBV7-9 and TRBJ1-6, is DTGVSQNPRHKITKRGQNVTFRCDPISEHNRLYWYRQTLGQGPEFLTYFQNEAQLEKSRLLSDRFSAERPKGSFSTLEIQRTEQGDSAMYLCASSLGSGRSSPLHFGNGTRLTVT.

In this sample, this clonotype turned up many times. V is TRBV6-1 and J is TRBJ2-1, with TRBD2 matching 13 bases. This CDR3 region has 17 residues. The germline CDR1 and CDR2 sequences are MNHNS and SASEGT. V shed 6 bases and J 3 bases; nucleotides not matched to a gene: 8. CDR3 loop: CASSRTSGSSDYNEQFF. For the CDR3, the DNA is TGTGCCAGCAGCCGGACTAGCGGGAGTAGTGACTACAATGAGCAGTTCTTC.

The chain uses TRBV20-1 and TRBJ1-5; unclear D gene. Germline loops: CDR1 DFQATT, CDR2 SNEGSKA (reference sequence). Trimming took off 1 base at V and 2 bases at J, with 12 bases between the two ends. The CDR3 loop spans 15 amino acids. CDR3 in DNA: TGCAGTGCTAGAGCGGGAGTAATTGGCAATCAGCCCCAGCATTTT. It codes for CSARAGVIGNQPQHF.

This clonotype has only a few counts. The chain is built from TRBV6-6 and TRBJ2-2; TRBD1 might be the D (7 bases). The CDR3 sequence is 16 residues long. V was clipped by 6 bases and J by 1 base, with 15 bases between them. CDR1 and CDR2 from the germline V gene are MNHNY and SVGAGI (reference sequence). The CDR3 bases are TGTGCCAGCAGGCTGGAGGGGGCTCAGAACACCGGGGAGCTGTTTTTT. Protein sequence: CASRLEGAQNTGELFF.

This clonotype was picked up many times. The chain combines TRBV7-9 with TRBJ2-7; a possible D gene is TRBD2 (5 bases). V gave up 6 bases and J gave up 4 bases, with 7 bases separating them. Germline CDR1 and CDR2: SEHNR and FQNEAQ (reference sequence). The CDR3 consists of 11 residues. The CDR3 region is CASSPGYEQYF. The CDR3 DNA reads as TGTGCCAGCAGTCCGGGATACGAGCAGTACTTC.

This clonotype appeared a few times. V gene TRBV11-2 combines with J gene TRBJ2-7; 8 bases match TRBD2. CDR3 size: 16 residues. CDR1 is SGHAT and CDR2 is FQNNGV in the germline V gene. The junction had 7 bases not matched to a gene; V was cut back by 1 base and J by 2 bases. The CDR3 DNA is TGTGCCAGCAGCTTAGGGATTGCGGGAGGAGCCTACGAGCAGTACTTC. Translated: CASSLGIAGGAYEQYF.

The sample holds many counts of this clonotype. The chain uses TRBV7-2 and TRBJ1-2; no clear D gene. Germline CDR1 is SGHTA and CDR2 is FQGNSA. The V end lost 1 base, the J end lost 5 bases, and 5 bases lay between the germline ends. The length of the CDR3 is 12 residues. The CDR3 reads CASSLVGYGYTF. Here the CDR3 DNA reads TGTGCCAGCAGCTTAGTGGGTTATGGCTACACCTTC.

This clonotype was recorded at least ten times. The chain joins TRBV7-2 to TRBJ1-2; D gene unclear. Per the germline V gene, CDR1 is SGHTA and CDR2 is FQGNSA. The CDR3 has 12 residues. The ends were cut back, 1 base at V and 1 base at J, with 1 base in the middle. Here the CDR3 reads CASSLDNYGYTF. The DNA of the CDR3 is TGTGCCAGCAGCTTAGATAACTATGGCTACACCTTC.

A few counts support this clonotype. J is TRBJ1-2 and V is TRBV2; TRBD1 might be the D (6 bases). This CDR3 has 15 amino acids. The V end lost 3 bases, the J end lost 4 bases, and 15 bases lay between the germline ends. The germline CDR1 and CDR2 sequences are SNHLY and FYNNEI. CDR3 DNA sequence: TGTGCCAGCAGTGAGGGACAAGGCCTGGGCTATGGCTACACCTTC. This codes for CASSEGQGLGYGYTF.

The chain has TRBV28 and TRBJ2-3; D not certain. Trimming pared 7 bases from V and 1 base from J, leaving 9 bases between. The CDR3 has 13 amino acids. Germline V lookup: CDR1 MDHEN, CDR2 SYDVKM. CDR3 sequence: CASTLPGTDTQYF. The CDR3 DNA reads as TGTGCCAGCACACTCCCGGGCACAGATACGCAGTATTTT.

The chain carries TRBV19 and TRBJ1-1; unclear D gene. Germline loops: CDR1 LNHDA, CDR2 SQIVND (reference sequence). The CDR3 length is 16 residues. V dropped 6 bases and J dropped 7 bases, with 24 bases sitting between them. The CDR3 DNA follows: TGTGCCAGTAGCATTCGCCAAGGCCATAACCTCTATGAAGCTTTCTTT. The encoded protein is CASSIRQGHNLYEAFF. The full variable domain, rest sourced from reference TRBV19 and TRBJ1-1, is DGGITQSPKYLFRKEGQNVTLSCEQNLNHDAMYWYRQDPGQGLRLIYYSQIVNDFQKGDIAEGYSVSREKKESFPLTVTSAQKNPTAFYLCASSIRQGHNLYEAFFGQGTRLTVV.

The V call is TRBV4-3, the J call TRBJ2-1; 12 bases map to TRBD2. Trimming took 0 bases from V and 6 from J; bases not matched to a gene: 15. The germline V gene has CDR1 LGHNA and CDR2 YSLEER. The CDR3 is 20 amino acids. CDR3 loop: CASSQDKPASGRAEGNEQFF. The CDR3 DNA follows: TGCGCCAGCAGCCAAGATAAGCCAGCTAGCGGGAGGGCCGAGGGCAATGAGCAGTTCTTC.